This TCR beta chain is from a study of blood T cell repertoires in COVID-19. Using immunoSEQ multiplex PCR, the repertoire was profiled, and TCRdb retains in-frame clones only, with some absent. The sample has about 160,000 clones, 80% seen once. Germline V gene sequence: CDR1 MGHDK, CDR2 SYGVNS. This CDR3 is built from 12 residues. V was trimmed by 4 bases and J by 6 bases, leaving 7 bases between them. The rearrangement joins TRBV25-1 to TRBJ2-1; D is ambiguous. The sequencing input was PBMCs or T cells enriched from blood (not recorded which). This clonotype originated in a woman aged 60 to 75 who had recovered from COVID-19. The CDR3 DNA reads TGTGCCAGCAGTGTAACACCCAATGAGCAGTTCTTC. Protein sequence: CASSVTPNEQFF.